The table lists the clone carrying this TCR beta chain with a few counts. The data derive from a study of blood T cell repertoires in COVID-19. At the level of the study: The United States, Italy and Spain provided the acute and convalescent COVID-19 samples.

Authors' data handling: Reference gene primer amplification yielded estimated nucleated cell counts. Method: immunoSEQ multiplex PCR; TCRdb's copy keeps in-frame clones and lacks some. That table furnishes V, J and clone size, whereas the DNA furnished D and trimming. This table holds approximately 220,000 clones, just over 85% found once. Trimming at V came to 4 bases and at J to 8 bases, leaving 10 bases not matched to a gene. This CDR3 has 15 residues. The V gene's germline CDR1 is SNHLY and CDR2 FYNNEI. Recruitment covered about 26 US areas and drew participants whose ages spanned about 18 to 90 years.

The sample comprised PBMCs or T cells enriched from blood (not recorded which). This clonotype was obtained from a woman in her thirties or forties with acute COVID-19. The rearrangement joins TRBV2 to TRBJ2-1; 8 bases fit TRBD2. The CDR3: CASSVREGPRHEQFF. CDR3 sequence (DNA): TGTGCCAGCAGTGTTCGGGAGGGCCCGCGTCATGAGCAGTTCTTC.